The clone carrying this T cell receptor beta chain was seen repeatedly, ten times or more. This CDR3 is 13 amino acids long. Germline values: CDR1 SGHRS, CDR2 YFSETQ. V lost 2 bases and J 1 base, leaving 6 bases between the germline ends. The TCR beta libraries were generated through quantitative 5'-RACE incorporating molecular barcodes. TCRdb reprocessed the 5' RACE reads via MiXCR and lists one record per CDR3 protein. The sample records 200,000 or so distinct CDR3 sequences, roughly 18% being singletons. These data belong to a study of CD8 T cells in ankylosing spondylitis. What was sequenced was blood, either unsorted or a sorted T cell fraction (not recorded which). The rearrangement joins TRBV5-1 to TRBJ2-5, with unresolved D. The receptor was isolated from a male donor under 30 with ankylosing spondylitis or in good health (not recorded which). The CDR3 protein is CASSFMGQETQYF. CDR3 in DNA: TGCGCCAGCAGCTTCATGGGCCAAGAGACCCAGTACTTC.